This T cell receptor beta chain was recovered during a study of CD8 T cells in Susac syndrome. Bulk CD8+ and CD4+ cells came from magnetic negative isolation; CD8+ TEMRA by FACS. Germline CDR1 MGHDK, CDR2 SYGVNS. This CDR3 comprises 14 residues. Trimming removed 3 bases at V and 3 bases at J, with 9 bases between. The RNA, about 0.5 to 1 ug, was put through reverse transcription using random hexamers. Amplification of TCR beta CDR3 was carried out by immunoSEQ multiplex PCR, which covered 54 Vbeta and 13 Jbeta segments. TCRdb reprocessed the immunoSEQ multiplex PCR reads via MiXCR and lists one record per CDR3 protein. The table includes about 52,000 distinct CDR3 sequences, roughly 93% detected once.

The sample consisted of CD8+ T cells from PBMCs. This chain connects TRBV25-1 to TRBJ2-1; D is unresolved. The sequence was obtained from a human donor with multiple sclerosis. Here the CDR3 reads CASSDWANYNEQFF. In DNA form, the CDR3 reads TGTGCCAGCAGTGACTGGGCAAACTACAATGAGCAGTTCTTC.